This section outlines one TCR beta chain sequence together with its context. Losses at the gene ends were 8 bases for V and 5 bases for J; bases not matched to a gene: 10. Germline CDR1 is MNHEY and CDR2 is SMNVEV (reference sequence). CDR3 size: 14 residues. Only in-frame clones appear in the TCRdb table, and some are missing; sequencing was by immunoSEQ multiplex PCR. Among under 200,000 clones, 90% to 95% were seen once, and the ten largest hold approximately 1.6%. This sample was taken from a study of control samples from healthy donors and cancer patients. This sequence joins TRBV27 and TRBJ2-5; 8 bases line up with TRBD2. The specimen was blood. This TCR came from a woman between 25 and 40 years old in good health. Written as DNA, the CDR3 is TGTGCCAGCGGGTTAGCGGGAAGGGGTGAGACCCAGTACTTC. It translates to CASGLAGRGETQYF.